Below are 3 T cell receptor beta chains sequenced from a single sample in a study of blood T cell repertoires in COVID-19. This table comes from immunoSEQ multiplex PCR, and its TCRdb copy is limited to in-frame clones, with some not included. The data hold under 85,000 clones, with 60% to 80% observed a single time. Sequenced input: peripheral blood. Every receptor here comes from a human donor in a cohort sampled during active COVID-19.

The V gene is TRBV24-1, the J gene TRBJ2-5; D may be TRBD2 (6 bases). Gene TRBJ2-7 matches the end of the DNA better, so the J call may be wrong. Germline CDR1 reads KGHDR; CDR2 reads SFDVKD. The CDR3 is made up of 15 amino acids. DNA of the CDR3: TGTGCCACCAGTGATGCCGGGACTGGTTCCTACGAGCAGTACTTC. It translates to CATSDAGTGSYEQYF.

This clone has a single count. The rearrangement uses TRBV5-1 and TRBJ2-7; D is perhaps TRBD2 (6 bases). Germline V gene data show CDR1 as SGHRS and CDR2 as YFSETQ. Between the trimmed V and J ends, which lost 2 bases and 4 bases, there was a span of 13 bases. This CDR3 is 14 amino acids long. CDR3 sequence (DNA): TGCGCCAGCAGCTTCGAGGCGGGGAGATACGAGCAGTACTTC. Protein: CASSFEAGRYEQYF.

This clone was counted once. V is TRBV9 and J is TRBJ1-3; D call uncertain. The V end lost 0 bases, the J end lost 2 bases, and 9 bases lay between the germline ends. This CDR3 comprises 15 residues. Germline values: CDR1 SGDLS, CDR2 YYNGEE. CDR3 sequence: CASSVAAPTGNTIYF. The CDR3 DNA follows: TGTGCCAGCAGCGTAGCTGCACCTACTGGAAACACCATATATTTT.